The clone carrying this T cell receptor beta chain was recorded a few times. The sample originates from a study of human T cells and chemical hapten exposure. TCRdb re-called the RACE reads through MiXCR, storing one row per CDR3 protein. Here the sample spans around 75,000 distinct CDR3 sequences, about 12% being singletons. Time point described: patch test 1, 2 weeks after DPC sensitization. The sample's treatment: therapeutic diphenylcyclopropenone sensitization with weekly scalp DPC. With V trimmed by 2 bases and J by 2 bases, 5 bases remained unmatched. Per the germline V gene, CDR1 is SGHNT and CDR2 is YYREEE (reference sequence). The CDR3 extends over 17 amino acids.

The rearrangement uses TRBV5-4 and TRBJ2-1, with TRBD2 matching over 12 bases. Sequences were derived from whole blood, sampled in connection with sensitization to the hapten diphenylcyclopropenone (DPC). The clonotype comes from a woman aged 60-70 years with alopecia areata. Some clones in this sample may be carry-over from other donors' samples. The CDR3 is CASSFLLAGGTYNEQFF. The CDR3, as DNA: TGTGCCAGCAGCTTCCTACTAGCGGGGGGTACCTACAATGAGCAGTTCTTC.